This T cell receptor (beta chain) was retrieved from a study of blood T cell repertoires in COVID-19. The table came from immunoSEQ multiplex PCR; TCRdb's copy has only in-frame clones and leaves some out. The sample records tens of thousands of clones, roughly three quarters being singletons. Germline CDR1 LGHNA, CDR2 YNFKEQ. Trimming pared 4 bases from V and 11 bases from J, leaving 23 bases between. The CDR3 runs 16 residues. The rearrangement joins TRBV4-2 to TRBJ1-4, with D possibly matching TRBD1 (6 bases). The TCR sequence derives from an older man with COVID-19, enrolled during active disease. The sample comprised peripheral blood. The CDR3 DNA is TGTGCCAGCAGCCCGGGAGGATCGGGGGCGGCGGATAAACTGTTTTTT. Its translation is CASSPGGSGAADKLFF.